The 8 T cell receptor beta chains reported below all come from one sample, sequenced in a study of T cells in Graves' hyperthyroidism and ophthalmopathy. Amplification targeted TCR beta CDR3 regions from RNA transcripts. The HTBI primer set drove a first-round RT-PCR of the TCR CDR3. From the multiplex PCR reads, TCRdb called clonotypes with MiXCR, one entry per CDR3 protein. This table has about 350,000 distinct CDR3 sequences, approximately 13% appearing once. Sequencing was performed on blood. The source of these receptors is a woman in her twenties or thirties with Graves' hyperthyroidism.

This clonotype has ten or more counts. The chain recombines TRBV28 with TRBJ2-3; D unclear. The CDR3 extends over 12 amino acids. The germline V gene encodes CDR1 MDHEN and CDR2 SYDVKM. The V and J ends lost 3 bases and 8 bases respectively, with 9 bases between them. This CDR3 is CASSFRRATQYF. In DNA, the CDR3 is TGTGCCAGCAGTTTCAGGAGAGCTACGCAGTATTTT.

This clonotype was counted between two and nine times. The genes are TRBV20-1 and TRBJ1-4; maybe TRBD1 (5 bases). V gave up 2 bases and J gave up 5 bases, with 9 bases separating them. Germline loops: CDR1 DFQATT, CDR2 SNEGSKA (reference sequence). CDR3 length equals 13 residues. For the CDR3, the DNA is TGCAGTGCTAGAAGCGACAGAAATGAAAAACTGTTTTTT. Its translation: CSARSDRNEKLFF.

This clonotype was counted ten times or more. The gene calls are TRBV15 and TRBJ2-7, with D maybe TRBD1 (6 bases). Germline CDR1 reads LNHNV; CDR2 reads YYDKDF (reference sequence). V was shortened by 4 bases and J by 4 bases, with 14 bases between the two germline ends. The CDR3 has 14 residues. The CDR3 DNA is TGTGCCACCAGCAAAACCGGGACACTGTACGAGCAGTACTTC. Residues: CATSKTGTLYEQYF.

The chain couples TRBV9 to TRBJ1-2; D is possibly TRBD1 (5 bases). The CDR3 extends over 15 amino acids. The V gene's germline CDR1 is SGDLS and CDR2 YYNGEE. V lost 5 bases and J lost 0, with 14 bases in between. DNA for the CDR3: TGTGCCAGCAGTTTCAACAGGAGAACTAACTATGGCTACACCTTC. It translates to CASSFNRRTNYGYTF.

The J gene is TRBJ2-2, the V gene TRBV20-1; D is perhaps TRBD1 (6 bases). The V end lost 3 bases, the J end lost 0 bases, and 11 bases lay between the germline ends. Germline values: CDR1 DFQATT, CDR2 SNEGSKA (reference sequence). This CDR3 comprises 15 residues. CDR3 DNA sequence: TGCAGTGCTAGGTTCCAGGGGACGAACACCGGGGAGCTGTTTTTT. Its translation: CSARFQGTNTGELFF.

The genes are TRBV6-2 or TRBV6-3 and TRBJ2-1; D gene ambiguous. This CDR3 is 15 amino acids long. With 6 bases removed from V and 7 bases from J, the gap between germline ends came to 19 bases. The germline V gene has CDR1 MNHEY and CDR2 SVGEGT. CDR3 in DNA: TGTGCCAGCAGCTCCCGGGCCCCCCTTCTGAATGAGCAGTTCTTC. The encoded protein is CASSSRAPLLNEQFF.

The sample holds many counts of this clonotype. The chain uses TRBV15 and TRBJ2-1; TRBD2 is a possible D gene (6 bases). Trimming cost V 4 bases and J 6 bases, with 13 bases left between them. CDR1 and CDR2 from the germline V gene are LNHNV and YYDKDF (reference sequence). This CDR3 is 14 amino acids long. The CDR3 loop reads CATSITSSANEQFF. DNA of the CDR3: TGTGCCACCAGCATAACTAGCTCTGCCAATGAGCAGTTCTTC. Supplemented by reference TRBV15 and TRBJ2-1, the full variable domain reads DAMVIQNPRYQVTQFGKPVTLSCSQTLNHNVMYWYQQKSSQAPKLLFHYYDKDFNNEADTPDNFQSRRPNTSFCFLDIRSPGLGDTAMYLCATSITSSANEQFFGPGTRLTVL.

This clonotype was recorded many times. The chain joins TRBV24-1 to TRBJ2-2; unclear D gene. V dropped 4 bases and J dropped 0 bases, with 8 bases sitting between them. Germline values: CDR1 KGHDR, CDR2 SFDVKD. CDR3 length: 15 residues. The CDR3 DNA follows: TGTGCCACCAGTGAACCAAAAGCGAACACCGGGGAGCTGTTTTTT. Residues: CATSEPKANTGELFF.